This passage covers 2 T cell receptor beta chains from one sample sequenced in a study of blood T cell repertoires in COVID-19. Generated by immunoSEQ multiplex PCR, the TCRdb table keeps only in-frame clones and is missing some. Altogether 150,000 to 200,000 clones are present, around 82% being singletons, with the ten largest covering about a sixth. Specimen: PBMCs or T cells enriched from blood (not recorded which). The receptors were sampled from a man in his 60s who had recovered from COVID-19.

This clone was seen only once. V usage is TRBV6-2 or TRBV6-3 and J usage is TRBJ1-5; D is possibly TRBD1 (5 bases). Germline V gene lookup returns CDR1 MNHEY and CDR2 SVGEGT. With 3 bases removed from V and 0 bases from J, the gap between germline ends came to 12 bases. The CDR3 is 16 residues long. CDR3 DNA: TGTGCCAGCAGTTATTTGGGCAGGGATAGCAATCAGCCCCAGCATTTT. Its protein is CASSYLGRDSNQPQHF.

The J gene is TRBJ2-7, the V gene TRBV5-1; 11 bases are shared with TRBD1. V was clipped by 4 bases and J by 3 bases; unmatched bases: 3. CDR3 length: 14 amino acids. Germline CDR1 SGHRS, CDR2 YFSETQ. This CDR3 is CASSHGTGGYEQYF. As DNA, the CDR3 is TGCGCCAGCAGCCATGGGACAGGGGGCTACGAGCAGTACTTC.